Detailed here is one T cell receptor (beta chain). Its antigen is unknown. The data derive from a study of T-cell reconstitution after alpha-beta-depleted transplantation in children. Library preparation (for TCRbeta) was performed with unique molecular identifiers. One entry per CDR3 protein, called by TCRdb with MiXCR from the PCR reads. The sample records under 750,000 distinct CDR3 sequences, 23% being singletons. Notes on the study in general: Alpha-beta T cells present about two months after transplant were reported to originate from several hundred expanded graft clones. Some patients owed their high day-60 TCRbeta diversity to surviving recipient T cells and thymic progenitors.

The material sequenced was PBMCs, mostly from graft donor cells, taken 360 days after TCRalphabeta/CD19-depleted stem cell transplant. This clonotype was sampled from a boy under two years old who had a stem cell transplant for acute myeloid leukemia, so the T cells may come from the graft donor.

The CDR3 DNA reads as TGTGCCAGCAGGAGGTACTCCTACAATGAGCAGTTCTTC. This encodes CASRRYSYNEQFF. The J gene is TRBJ2-1, the V gene TRBV28; D ambiguous. Between the trimmed V and J ends, which lost 6 bases and 0 bases, there was a span of 6 bases. CDR1 and CDR2 from the germline V gene are MDHEN and SYDVKM. This CDR3 region has 13 residues.